The T cell receptor beta chain described here comes from a study of blood T cell repertoires in COVID-19. This clone appeared once. The CDR3 consists of 17 residues. Germline CDR1 and CDR2: LGHNA and YSLEER. Unmatched junction bases numbered 6, after V lost 0 bases and J lost 4 bases. In the original workflow: Amplification with reference gene primers provided the estimates of nucleated cell counts. Produced via immunoSEQ multiplex PCR; TCRdb's table is partial and in-frame only. The V and J calls and clone size come from that table; D and trimming were worked out from the DNA. The table records 90,000 to 120,000 clones, around nine tenths of them present only once.

V and J are TRBV4-3 and TRBJ2-1, with 10 nucleotides matching TRBD1. The TCR sequence derives from a human donor in a cohort sampled during active COVID-19. The material sequenced was peripheral blood. The CDR3 reads CASSQDRSGQGYNEQFF. For the CDR3, the DNA is TGCGCCAGCAGCCAAGATAGATCGGGACAGGGGTACAATGAGCAGTTCTTC.